Following are 15 T cell receptor beta chains from one sample sequenced in a study of long-term antiretroviral therapy in people with HIV. Sequencing used immunoSEQ v3.0 at survey level. Libraries were prepared by immunoSEQ multiplex PCR; TCRdb keeps only in-frame clonotypes and omits some of them. This sample has about 14,000 clones, with 88% found just once. The material was unsorted PBMCs, obtained 6.2 years after starting antiretroviral therapy. All receptors come from a man aged 35 to 55 with HIV.

With respect to this clone: At one of its ends the junction is not consistent with the germline gene, which may arise from a read error. The V gene is TRBV28, the J gene TRBJ2-7, with 9 bases matching TRBD1. This CDR3 has 15 amino acids. CDR1 is MDHEN, CDR2 SYDVKM, per germline. The CDR3 here is CASSPQGGQGGPVGF. In DNA form, the CDR3 reads TGTGCCAGCAGCCCTCAGGGGGGACAGGGTGGACCGGTAGGATTC. The whole variable domain, remainder taken from reference TRBV28 and TRBJ2-7, is DVKVTQSSRYLVKRTGEKVFLECVQDMDHENMFWYRQDPGLGLRLIYFSYDVKMKEKGDIPEGYSVSREKKERFSLILESASTNQTSMYLCASSPQGGQGGPVGFGPGTRLTVT.

The chain joins TRBV7-8 to TRBJ2-2; tentatively, D is TRBD2 (6 bases). With 3 bases removed from V and 11 bases from J, the gap between germline ends came to 7 bases. This CDR3 has 11 residues. Per germline, CDR1 SGHVS and CDR2 FQNEAQ. Here the CDR3 reads CASSLRGELFF. The CDR3 DNA reads as TGTGCCAGCAGCTTGCGGGGCGAGCTGTTTTTT. The full variable domain, with the rest looked up from reference TRBV7-8 and TRBJ2-2, is GAGVSQSPRYKVAKRGQDVALRCDPISGHVSLFWYQQALGQGPEFLTYFQNEAQLDKSGLPSDRFFAERPEGSVSTLKIQRTQQEDSAVYLCASSLRGELFFGEGSRLTVL.

This chain uses TRBV11-1 with TRBJ1-1, with a weak D call TRBD1 (5 bases). CDR3 length: 13 residues. Germline-derived CDR1 and CDR2 are SGHAT and FQDESV (reference sequence). V lost 2 bases and J lost 3, with 7 bases in between. Here the CDR3 reads CASSLTGDTEAFF. CDR3 nucleotides: TGTGCCAGCAGCTTAACAGGTGACACTGAAGCTTTCTTT.

This chain joins TRBV7-9 and TRBJ2-3; 8 bases are a match to TRBD2. Germline values: CDR1 SEHNR, CDR2 FQNEAQ (reference sequence). V lost 2 bases to trimming and J lost 2 bases; unmatched junction nucleotides: 3. The CDR3 runs to 15 residues. For the CDR3, the DNA is TGTGCCAGCAGCTTAATAGCGGGGCCCACAGATACGCAGTATTTT. Protein product: CASSLIAGPTDTQYF.

The V call is TRBV28, the J call TRBJ1-2; D is possibly TRBD1 (6 bases). Germline values: CDR1 MDHEN, CDR2 SYDVKM. Trimming took 3 bases from V and 8 from J, leaving 10 bases between them. The CDR3 is 12 amino acids. The CDR3, as DNA: TGTGCCAGCAGTTTTGGGGGCCTCGGCTACACCTTC. Its protein is CASSFGGLGYTF.

Here the CDR3 reads CASSVGNQPQHF. The CDR3 coding sequence is TGTGCCAGCAGTGTGGGAAATCAGCCCCAGCATTTT. The chain has TRBV25-1 and TRBJ1-5, with D uncertain. Trimming took off 4 bases at V and 4 bases at J, with 5 bases between the two ends. Germline V CDR1 and CDR2: MGHDK, SYGVNS. This CDR3 contains 12 residues.

This rearrangement joins TRBV10-3 to TRBJ1-5; no firm D call. Germline CDR1 and CDR2: ENHRY and SYGVKD. V was shortened by 3 bases and J by 2 bases, with 11 bases between the two germline ends. The CDR3 has 15 residues. CDR3 in amino acids: CAISDEREGNQPQHF. CDR3 nucleotide sequence: TGTGCCATCAGTGATGAAAGGGAGGGCAATCAGCCCCAGCATTTT.

The rearrangement uses TRBV4-2 and TRBJ1-2; maybe TRBD1 (6 bases). The CDR3 sequence is 15 residues long. V was clipped by 0 bases and J by 2 bases, with 10 bases between them. Germline-derived CDR1 and CDR2 are LGHNA and YNFKEQ. CDR3 residues: CASSQDGQGNYGYTF. CDR3 coding DNA: TGTGCCAGCAGCCAAGATGGGCAGGGGAACTATGGCTACACCTTC.

For the CDR3, the DNA is TGCAGCGTTAGGACGGCAGCCTACGAGCAGTACTTC. Encoded protein: CSVRTAAYEQYF. The rearrangement links TRBV29-1 to TRBJ2-7, with D hard to call. Germline CDR1 reads SQVTM; CDR2 reads ANQGSEA. The V end was cut by 5 bases, the J end by 2 bases, with 10 bases between. The CDR3 is 12 residues long.

Written as DNA, the CDR3 is TGTGCCAGCAGCGTGAGCTGGGATCAGCCCCAGCATTTT. Amino acids: CASSVSWDQPQHF. The chain recombines TRBV9 with TRBJ1-5; no firm D call. CDR3 size: 13 residues. V was pared by 2 bases and J by 5 bases, with 8 bases between. The germline gives CDR1 SGDLS, CDR2 YYNGEE.

The genes are TRBV27 and TRBJ2-7; the D gene is possibly TRBD2 (5 bases). From germline, CDR1 is MNHEY and CDR2 SMNVEV (reference sequence). CDR3 length equals 13 residues. With 10 bases removed from V and 5 bases from J, the gap between germline ends came to 18 bases. CDR3 residues: CATARGATHEQYF. CDR3 DNA sequence: TGTGCCACCGCTCGGGGAGCCACCCACGAGCAGTACTTC.

The V and J genes are TRBV10-3 and TRBJ2-5, with TRBD1 matching 10 bases. The CDR3 runs to 16 residues. The germline gives CDR1 ENHRY, CDR2 SYGVKD. After removal of 6 bases from V and 2 bases from J, the junction contained 9 bases not matched to a gene. The CDR3 here is CAIRPGQGSPQETQYF. The CDR3 DNA follows: TGTGCCATCAGGCCGGGACAGGGGTCTCCTCAAGAGACCCAGTACTTC.

In this sample, this clone turned up once. V gene TRBV6-1 combines with J gene TRBJ2-5; 14 bases align to TRBD2. The CDR3 has 15 residues. CDR1 is MNHNS, CDR2 SASEGT, per germline. V shed 8 bases, J shed 3 bases, and the junction held 5 bases outside the gene matches. CDR3 protein: CASWGLAGVKETQYF. The CDR3 DNA is TGTGCCAGCTGGGGACTAGCGGGAGTGAAAGAGACCCAGTACTTC.

The chain links TRBV18 to TRBJ2-1, with no clear D. CDR3 length: 15 amino acids. Per germline, CDR1 KGHSH and CDR2 LQKENI. The V gene lost 0 bases and the J gene lost 6 bases, with 12 bases spanning the gap. CDR3 region: CASSPPNAESNEQFF. The CDR3 coding sequence is TGTGCCAGCTCACCACCTAACGCGGAATCCAATGAGCAGTTCTTC.

This clone was observed once. This chain uses TRBV5-1 with TRBJ2-7; 11 bases are a match to TRBD2. The V gene's germline CDR1 is SGHRS and CDR2 YFSETQ. The CDR3 runs to 15 residues. With 6 bases clipped from V and 4 bases from J, the junction kept 9 bases outside the gene matches. The CDR3 region has the DNA TGCGCCAGCACCTACTTAGCGGGAGGGCAGTACGAGCAGTACTTC. Encoded protein: CASTYLAGGQYEQYF.